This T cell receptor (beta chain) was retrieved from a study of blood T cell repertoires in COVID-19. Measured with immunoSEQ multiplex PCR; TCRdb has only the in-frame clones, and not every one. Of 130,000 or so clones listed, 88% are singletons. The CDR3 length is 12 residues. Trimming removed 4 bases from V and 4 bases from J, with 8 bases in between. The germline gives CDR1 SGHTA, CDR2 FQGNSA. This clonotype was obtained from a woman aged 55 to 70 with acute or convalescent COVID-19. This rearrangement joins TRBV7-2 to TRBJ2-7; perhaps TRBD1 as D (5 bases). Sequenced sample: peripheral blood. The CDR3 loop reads CASSSNRYEQYF. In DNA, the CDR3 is TGTGCCAGCAGCTCGAACAGGTACGAGCAGTACTTC. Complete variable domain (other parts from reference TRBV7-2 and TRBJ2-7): GAGVSQSPSNKVTEKGKDVELRCDPISGHTALYWYRQSLGQGLEFLIYFQGNSAPDKSGLPSDRFSAERTGGSVSTLTIQRTQQEDSAVYLCASSSNRYEQYFGPGTRLTVT.